The text below deals with one T cell receptor (beta chain). This clonotype was seen more than once but under ten times. Its antigen target is currently unknown. Base-call qualities are not available, and no considerably larger clone is one nucleotide away. This sample was taken from a study of vaccination and CD4 T cells after COVID-19 (dated by TCRdb to between 2021 and 2024). With regard to the full study: Convalescent patients had a positive SARS-CoV-2 result on nasal swab PCR, and of these patients, several had mild disease and one had severe disease. In the convalescent cohort there were six males and four females, among whom were two Hispanic individuals, seven Caucasians, two Asians and one multiracial person. Participants received two doses of either the Pfizer-BioNTech BNT162b2 vaccine (n=8) or the Moderna mRNA-1273 vaccine (n=2). The time from the second vaccine dose to post-vaccine blood sampling had a median of 72 days and ranged from about 12 to 241 days. In control cultures, a CEFX viral epitope pool was used as positive control, an HIV-1 Nef peptide pool was used as negative control, or no peptide was added. In around 9 COVID-19 convalescent patients and a few infection-naive healthy vaccine recipients, researchers compared the spike-specific CD4+ TCR repertoire from before mRNA vaccination with the repertoire from after. The cultures were stimulated with overlapping spike peptide pools from SARS-CoV-2 and from the common cold coronaviruses HCoV-NL63, HCoV-OC43 and HCoV-229E. Post-COVID blood samples from convalescent patients were collected a median of approximately 93 days after diagnosis, with a range of 35 to 161 days. Overall study results and their limits: The median count of SARS-CoV-2-reactive clonotypes went up from around 21 after infection to 38 after vaccination, although the change was not significant. The number of convalescent patients in the study was relatively small, and the study did not examine early timepoints following natural infection. Of the vaccine-specific clones in convalescent patients, 304 of 307, or nearly all, reacted only to SARS-CoV-2 spike and did not cross-react with common cold coronaviruses. Among the post-vaccine SARS-CoV-2-reactive clones in convalescent patients, a median approximately 86% showed up only after vaccination, which suggests vaccine-specific priming.

Receptors were amplified or captured by PCR. DNA from cultured CD4+ T cells was subjected to TCR sequencing with the Oncomine TCR Beta short-read assay at the Johns Hopkins FTIC core. Genomic DNA was extracted from the cultured CD4+ T cells with the QIAamp micro DNA kit. Oncomine TCR Beta libraries from cultured CD4+ T cells were pooled using unique dual indexes and sequenced on an Illumina iSeq 100. Concerning the study's data processing: Non-productive sequences were removed, and CDR3s that did not start with C, did not end with F or W, or were shorter than 7 amino acids were discarded. Antigen-specific clonotypes were identified using the MANAFEST web application through comparison of peptide-stimulated wells with reference and other culture wells. For a clone to be called positive, the clone needed an FDR below 0.05, an odds ratio above 5, and a productive frequency above 0.1% in at least two of three replicate wells. Clonotypes that were significantly expanded in both SARS-CoV-2 spike wells and at least one common cold coronavirus spike condition were defined as cross-reactive. Using R version 3.6.1, CDR3 homology was evaluated through Levenshtein distances (stringdist) along with unrooted phylogenetic trees (ape). TCRdb reworked the public reads: Q25 trimming with fastp, MiXCR clone assembly, productive beta chains retained. Each CDR3 protein appears once, grouped with its most common genes and DNA. TCRdb's processing, not the authors' own work, is the source of the V and J calls. Here the sample has over 10,000 distinct CDR3 sequences; around 40% occur a single time. Of the sample, more than 15% is held by the ten largest clones.

CDR3 length: 15 amino acids, cysteine to phenylalanine. Here the CDR3 DNA is all that survives: 45 bases in frame from base 1. CDR1 and CDR2 (MRHNA, SNTAGT) derive from the germline V gene. From V the trimming removes 6 bases and from J it removes 1 base, while the gene matches leave 6 bases of the junction unaccounted for. Per the publication, the treatment or condition label means: approximately 11-day PBMC culture with coronavirus spike peptide pools or control peptides (ViraFEST assay). The ViraFEST assay was used in the study, in which antigen-specific T cells were expanded with peptide pools and expanded clonotypes were subsequently identified by TCR sequencing. The convalescent patients' positive SARS-CoV-2 PCR tests fell between March and December 2020, which was before the Alpha, Beta and Delta variants emerged in the United States. PBMCs were cultured at approximately 2 million per well in IMDM supplemented with around 5.5% human AB serum and around 10 IU/ml IL-2, with about 11 ug/ml peptide pools added. Half of the culture medium was replaced with fresh IL-2-containing medium on days 3 and 7. After less than 12 days of culture, CD4+ T cells were isolated by negative selection using the EasySep CD4+ T cell isolation kit. Ficoll-Paque Plus gradient centrifugation was used to isolate PBMCs from whole blood, and the isolated PBMCs were then either used fresh or cryopreserved at -140C. Each culture condition was generally run in triplicate wells.

This receptor chain uses TRBV6-4 and TRBJ1-1, with 9 bases aligning to TRBD1. This receptor was obtained from a human donor with COVID-19. Input material: cultured CD4+ T cells from blood. The encoded CDR3 is CASRTTGGANTEAFF. The DNA sequence reads TGTGCCAGCAGAACCACAGGGGGCGCGAACACTGAAGCTTTCTTT.